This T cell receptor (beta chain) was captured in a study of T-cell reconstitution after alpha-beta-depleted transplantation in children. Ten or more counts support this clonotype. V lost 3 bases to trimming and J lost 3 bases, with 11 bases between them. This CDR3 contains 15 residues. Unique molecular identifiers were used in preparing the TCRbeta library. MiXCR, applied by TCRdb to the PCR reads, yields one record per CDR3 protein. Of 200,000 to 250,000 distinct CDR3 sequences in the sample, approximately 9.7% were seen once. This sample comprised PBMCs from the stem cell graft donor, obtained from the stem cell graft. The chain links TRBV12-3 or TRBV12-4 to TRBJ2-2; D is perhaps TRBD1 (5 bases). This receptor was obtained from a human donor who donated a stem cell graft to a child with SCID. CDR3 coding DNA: TGTGCCAGCAGTTTCCGGCAGGGATACACCGGGGAGCTGTTTTTT. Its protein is CASSFRQGYTGELFF.